The 9 T cell receptor beta chains presented below share a single source sample, sequenced in a study of T cell changes during pregnancy in multiple sclerosis (dated by TCRdb to the late 2010s). The library was obtained by the immunoSEQ multiplex PCR assay. Imported from immuneACCESS, the table was reduced by TCRdb to in-frame sequences with V and J called. These copies leave out some clones; in studies compared against another copy, an unresolved V gene accounts for under half, and the cause of the remainder is not known. The sample has tens of thousands of clones on record, almost 95% of them singletons. Of the sample, 1.5% to 2.5% falls within the top ten clones. The sample was peripheral blood, taken in the third trimester of pregnancy. These receptors were collected from a female donor in good health, enrolled as a control in a pregnancy study.

The CDR3 sequence is CASQGLASYEQYF. The DNA of the CDR3 is TGTGCCAGCCAGGGACTAGCGTCCTACGAGCAGTACTTC. The chain carries TRBV11-2 and TRBJ2-7; 10 positions agree with TRBD2. J was trimmed by 1 base and V by 8 bases; bases with no gene match: 2. CDR1 and CDR2 from the germline V gene are SGHAT and FQNNGV. The CDR3 has 13 residues.

This chain uses TRBV30 with TRBJ1-2, with D possibly TRBD1 on 6 matching bases. The germline V gene has CDR1 GTSNPN and CDR2 SVGIG (reference sequence). This CDR3 comprises 12 residues. V was cut by 2 bases and J by 13 bases, with 17 bases left in between. The DNA for the CDR3 is TGTGCCTGGAGTCCCATGGGGGCGGGTGGCACCTTC. As protein: CAWSPMGAGGTF.

The CDR3 nucleotides read TGTGCCTGGGGGCCGGGACACTCGCTGGAGACCCAGTACTTC. It yields the protein CAWGPGHSLETQYF. The chain joins TRBV30 to TRBJ2-5; a weak D match, TRBD1 (6 bases). Germline CDR1 is GTSNPN and CDR2 is SVGIG (reference sequence). This CDR3 comprises 14 residues. V was shortened by 5 bases and J by 5 bases, with 18 bases between the two germline ends. Complete variable domain (other parts from reference TRBV30 and TRBJ2-5): SQTIHQWPATLVQPVGSPLSLECTVEGTSNPNLYWYRQAAGRGLQLLFYSVGIGQISSEVPQNLSASRPQDRQFILSSKKLLLSDSGFYLCAWGPGHSLETQYFGPGTRLLVL.

This clone was seen once. The chain carries TRBV5-1 and TRBJ2-7; possible D gene TRBD2, 5 bases. The ends were cut back, 3 bases at V and 3 bases at J, with 16 bases in the middle. CDR3 length: 15 residues. Germline CDR1 reads SGHRS; CDR2 reads YFSETQ. CDR3 region: CASSWVDSTSYEQYF. The CDR3, as DNA: TGCGCCAGCAGCTGGGTGGACTCCACAAGCTACGAGCAGTACTTC. Variable domain in full (rest from reference TRBV5-1 and TRBJ2-7): KAGVTQTPRYLIKTRGQQVTLSCSPISGHRSVSWYQQTPGQGLQFLFEYFSETQRNKGNFPGRFSGRQFSNSRSEMNVSTLELGDSALYLCASSWVDSTSYEQYFGPGTRLTVT.

V usage is TRBV25-1 and J usage is TRBJ2-1; the match to TRBD2 covers 8 bases. The V gene end was trimmed by 6 bases and the J gene end by 1 base; junction bases not matched to a gene: 14. Germline V gene lookup returns CDR1 MGHDK and CDR2 SYGVNS. The CDR3 runs to 18 residues. This CDR3 is CASSRGQFSGGSYNEQFF. CDR3 nucleotides: TGTGCCAGCAGCCGAGGTCAGTTTTCGGGGGGGTCCTACAATGAGCAGTTCTTC.

J is TRBJ2-7 and V is TRBV28; TRBD2 might be the D (6 bases). Trimming stripped 3 bases from V and 3 bases from J, with 15 bases between. In germline, CDR1 is MDHEN, CDR2 SYDVKM. The CDR3 is 15 residues long. This CDR3 reads CASSLIGGKIYEQYF. The CDR3 region has the DNA TGTGCCAGCAGTTTGATCGGGGGAAAAATCTACGAGCAGTACTTC.

This chain uses TRBV19 with TRBJ2-1; the D gene is possibly TRBD2 (7 bases). The V gene lost 5 bases and the J gene lost 15 bases, with 20 bases spanning the gap. The CDR3 covers 13 residues. Germline V gene data show CDR1 as LNHDA and CDR2 as SQIVND (reference sequence). CDR3 loop: CASSWEGDLSLFF. CDR3 in DNA: TGTGCCAGTAGTTGGGAGGGGGATCTAAGCCTGTTCTTC.

This sequence joins TRBV19 and TRBJ1-4; 7 bases agree with TRBD1. Germline lookup yields CDR1 LNHDA and CDR2 SQIVND (reference sequence). The CDR3 is 20 residues long. Trimming at V came to 6 bases and at J to 0 bases, leaving 19 bases not matched to a gene. The CDR3 spells CASRSRGLRGPSATNEKLFF. As DNA, the CDR3 is TGTGCCAGTAGATCTAGGGGGCTAAGGGGTCCCTCCGCAACTAATGAAAAACTGTTTTTT.

This sequence joins TRBV25-1 and TRBJ1-2, with 8 bases fitting TRBD1. Germline lookup yields CDR1 MGHDK and CDR2 SYGVNS. The length of the CDR3 is 13 residues. J lost 7 bases, V lost 4 bases, and 5 bases had no gene match. CDR3 region: CASSGDRRSGYTF. For the CDR3, the DNA is TGTGCCAGCAGTGGGGACAGGAGATCTGGCTACACCTTC.